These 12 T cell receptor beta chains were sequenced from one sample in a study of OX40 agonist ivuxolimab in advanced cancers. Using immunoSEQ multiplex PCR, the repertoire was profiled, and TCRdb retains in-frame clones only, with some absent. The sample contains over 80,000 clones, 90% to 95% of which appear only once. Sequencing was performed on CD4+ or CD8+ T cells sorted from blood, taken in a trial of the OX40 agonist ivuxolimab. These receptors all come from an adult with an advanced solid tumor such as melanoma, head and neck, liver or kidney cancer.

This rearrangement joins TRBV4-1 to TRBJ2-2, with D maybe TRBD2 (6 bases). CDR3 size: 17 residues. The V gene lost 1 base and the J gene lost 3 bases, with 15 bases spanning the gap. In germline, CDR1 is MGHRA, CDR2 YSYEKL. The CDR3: CASSQGRGRTDTGELFF. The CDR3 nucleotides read TGCGCCAGCAGCCAAGGGAGAGGGAGGACGGACACCGGGGAGCTGTTTTTT.

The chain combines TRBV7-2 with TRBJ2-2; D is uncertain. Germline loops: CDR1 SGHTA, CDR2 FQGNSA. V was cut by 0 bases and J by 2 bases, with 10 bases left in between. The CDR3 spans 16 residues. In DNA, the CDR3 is TGTGCCAGCAGCTTAGCTAATTTTCTTAACACCGGGGAGCTGTTTTTT. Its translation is CASSLANFLNTGELFF.

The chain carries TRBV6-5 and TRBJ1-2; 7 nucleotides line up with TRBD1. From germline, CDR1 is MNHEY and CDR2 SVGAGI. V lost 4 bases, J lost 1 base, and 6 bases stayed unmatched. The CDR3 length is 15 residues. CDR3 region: CASSFTTGYNYGYTF. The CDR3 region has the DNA TGTGCCAGCAGTTTCACGACAGGGTATAACTATGGCTACACCTTC.

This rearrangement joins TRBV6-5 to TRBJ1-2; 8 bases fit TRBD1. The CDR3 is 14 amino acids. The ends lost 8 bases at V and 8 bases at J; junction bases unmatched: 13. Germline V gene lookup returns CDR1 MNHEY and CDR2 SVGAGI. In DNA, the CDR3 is TGTGCCAGCGGCAGACAGGGGAGTAGTGAGGGCTACACCTTC. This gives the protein CASGRQGSSEGYTF.

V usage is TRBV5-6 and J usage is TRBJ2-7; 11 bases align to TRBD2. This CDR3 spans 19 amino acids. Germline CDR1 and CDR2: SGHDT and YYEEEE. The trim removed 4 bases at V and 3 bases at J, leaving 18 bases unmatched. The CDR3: CASSLSGTSGINGVYEQYF. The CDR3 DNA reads TGTGCCAGCAGCCTATCCGGGACTAGCGGTATAAACGGGGTCTACGAGCAGTACTTC.

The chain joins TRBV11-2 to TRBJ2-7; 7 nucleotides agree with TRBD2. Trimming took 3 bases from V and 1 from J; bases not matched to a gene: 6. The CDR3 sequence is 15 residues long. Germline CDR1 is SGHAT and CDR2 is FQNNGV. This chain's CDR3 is CASSFGLAESYEQYF. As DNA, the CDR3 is TGTGCCAGCAGCTTCGGTCTAGCGGAGTCCTACGAGCAGTACTTC.

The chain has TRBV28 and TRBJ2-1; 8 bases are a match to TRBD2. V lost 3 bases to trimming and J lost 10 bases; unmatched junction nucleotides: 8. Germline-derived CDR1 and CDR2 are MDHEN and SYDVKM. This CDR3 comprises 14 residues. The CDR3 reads CASSLRLAGSEQFF. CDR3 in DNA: TGTGCCAGCAGTTTGAGGCTAGCGGGCAGCGAGCAGTTCTTC. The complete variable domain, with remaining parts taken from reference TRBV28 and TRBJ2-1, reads DVKVTQSSRYLVKRTGEKVFLECVQDMDHENMFWYRQDPGLGLRLIYFSYDVKMKEKGDIPEGYSVSREKKERFSLILESASTNQTSMYLCASSLRLAGSEQFFGPGTRLTVL.

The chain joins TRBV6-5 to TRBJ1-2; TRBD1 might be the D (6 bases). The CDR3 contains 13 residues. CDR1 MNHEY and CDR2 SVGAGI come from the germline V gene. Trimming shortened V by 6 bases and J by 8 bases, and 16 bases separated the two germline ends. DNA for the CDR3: TGTGCCAGCAGAAACCCAGGGGTCTTCGGCTACACCTTC. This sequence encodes CASRNPGVFGYTF.

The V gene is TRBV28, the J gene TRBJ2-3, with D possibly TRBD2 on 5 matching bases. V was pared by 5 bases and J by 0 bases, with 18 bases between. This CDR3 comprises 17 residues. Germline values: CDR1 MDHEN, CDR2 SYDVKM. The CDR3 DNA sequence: TGTGCCAGCAGTCCCAAGGCGGGCTTTACTAGCACAGATACGCAGTATTTT. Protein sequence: CASSPKAGFTSTDTQYF.

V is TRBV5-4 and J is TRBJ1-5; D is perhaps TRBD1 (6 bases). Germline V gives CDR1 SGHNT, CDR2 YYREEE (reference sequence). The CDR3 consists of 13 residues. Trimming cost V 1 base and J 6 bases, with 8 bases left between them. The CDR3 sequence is CASSLQGIQPQHF. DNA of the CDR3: TGTGCCAGCAGCTTGCAGGGGATTCAGCCCCAGCATTTT.

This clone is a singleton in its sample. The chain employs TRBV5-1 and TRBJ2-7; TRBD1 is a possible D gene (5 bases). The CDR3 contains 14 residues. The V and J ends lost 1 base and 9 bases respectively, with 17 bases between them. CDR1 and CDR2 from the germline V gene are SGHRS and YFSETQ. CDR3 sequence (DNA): TGCGCCAGCAGCTTGTCCCGACAGATTAAGTGGCAGTACTTC. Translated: CASSLSRQIKWQYF.

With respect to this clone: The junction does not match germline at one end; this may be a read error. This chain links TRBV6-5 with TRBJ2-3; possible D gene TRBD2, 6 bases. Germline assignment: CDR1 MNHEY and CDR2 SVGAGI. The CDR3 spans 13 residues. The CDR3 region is CAGRDSGTDTQYF. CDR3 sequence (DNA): TGTGCCGGCAGGGACTCAGGCACAGATACGCAGTATTTT.